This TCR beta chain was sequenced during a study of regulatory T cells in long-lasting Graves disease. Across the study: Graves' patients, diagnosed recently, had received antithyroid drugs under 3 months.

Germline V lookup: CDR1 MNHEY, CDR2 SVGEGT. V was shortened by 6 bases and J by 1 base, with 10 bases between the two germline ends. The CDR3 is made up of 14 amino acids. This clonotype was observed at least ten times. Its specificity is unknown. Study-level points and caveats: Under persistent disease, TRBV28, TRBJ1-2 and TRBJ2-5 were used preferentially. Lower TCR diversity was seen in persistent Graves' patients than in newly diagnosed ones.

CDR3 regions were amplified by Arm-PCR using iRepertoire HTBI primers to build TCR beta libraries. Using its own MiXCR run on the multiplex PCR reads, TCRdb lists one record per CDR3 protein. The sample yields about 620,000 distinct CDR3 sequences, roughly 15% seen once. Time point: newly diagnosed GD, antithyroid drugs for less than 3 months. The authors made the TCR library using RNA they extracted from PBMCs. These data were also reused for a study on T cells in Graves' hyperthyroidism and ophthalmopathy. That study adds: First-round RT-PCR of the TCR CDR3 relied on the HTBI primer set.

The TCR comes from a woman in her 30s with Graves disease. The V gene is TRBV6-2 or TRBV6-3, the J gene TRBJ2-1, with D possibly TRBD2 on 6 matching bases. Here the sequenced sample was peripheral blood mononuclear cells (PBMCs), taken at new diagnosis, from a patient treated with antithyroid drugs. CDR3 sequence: CASRGDWSYNEQFF. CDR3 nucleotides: TGTGCCAGCAGGGGGGACTGGTCCTACAATGAGCAGTTCTTC.